The 6 T cell receptor beta chains presented below share a single source sample, sequenced in a study of blood T cell repertoires in COVID-19. Profiling relied on immunoSEQ multiplex PCR, and the TCRdb table lists in-frame clones only, not all of them. The table shows approximately 190,000 clones, with around 82% occurring only once. The specimen was PBMCs or T cells enriched from blood (not recorded which). The receptors were sampled from a woman aged 60-75 years with acute COVID-19.

The rearrangement joins TRBV2 to TRBJ1-1; perhaps TRBD1 as D (6 bases). Germline V CDR1 and CDR2: SNHLY, FYNNEI. V was pared by 5 bases and J by 0 bases, with 10 bases between. The CDR3 is 14 residues long. This CDR3 reads CASSKGQMNTEAFF. The CDR3 DNA reads as TGTGCCAGCAGTAAAGGACAGATGAACACTGAAGCTTTCTTT.

J is TRBJ2-3 and V is TRBV6-5, with D possibly matching TRBD1 (5 bases). The CDR3 extends over 13 amino acids. The V end lost 6 bases, the J end lost 1 base, and 8 bases lay between the germline ends. Germline V lookup: CDR1 MNHEY, CDR2 SVGAGI. The CDR3 loop is CASSIGGTDTQYF. The DNA of the CDR3 is TGTGCCAGCAGCATAGGGGGCACAGATACGCAGTATTTT.

The chain uses TRBV18 and TRBJ2-1, with TRBD2 matching 8 bases. Germline lookup yields CDR1 KGHSH and CDR2 LQKENI. The ends lost 2 bases at V and 4 bases at J; junction bases unmatched: 7. The CDR3 length is 16 residues. CDR3 loop: CASSPDSGDGYNEQFF. CDR3 nucleotides: TGTGCCAGCTCACCAGATAGCGGGGATGGGTACAATGAGCAGTTCTTC.

The chain is built from TRBV18 and TRBJ1-5, with TRBD1 matching over 7 bases. Trimming cost V 6 bases and J 0 bases; bases outside gene matches: 5. The CDR3 is 15 residues long. Germline V CDR1 and CDR2: KGHSH, LQKENI. The CDR3 bases are TGTGCCAGCTCGGCTGGACAGGATAGCAATCAGCCCCAGCATTTT. Translating it yields CASSAGQDSNQPQHF.

Points on this clone: A read error may account for a junction end that differs from germline. At the DNA level, this CDR3 is encoded by other sequences in the same sample as well. J is TRBJ2-5 and V is TRBV6-5; D is perhaps TRBD1 or TRBD2 (6 bases each). This CDR3 has 15 amino acids. The germline CDR1 and CDR2 sequences are MNHEY and SVGAGI. CDR3 loop: CASSYSGAQLETQYF. For the CDR3, the DNA is TGTGCCAGTAGTTACTCGGGGGCCCAGCTAGAGACCCAGTACTTC.

This chain uses TRBV29-1 with TRBJ1-1; D call uncertain. Germline CDR1 is SQVTM and CDR2 is ANQGSEA. The germline V and J ends were trimmed by 2 bases and 9 bases, with 16 bases remaining between them. There are 13 residues in the CDR3. The CDR3 nucleotides are TGCAGCGTTGAAAGCAACAGTGGGTTTAAAGCTTTCTTT. This translates into CSVESNSGFKAFF.